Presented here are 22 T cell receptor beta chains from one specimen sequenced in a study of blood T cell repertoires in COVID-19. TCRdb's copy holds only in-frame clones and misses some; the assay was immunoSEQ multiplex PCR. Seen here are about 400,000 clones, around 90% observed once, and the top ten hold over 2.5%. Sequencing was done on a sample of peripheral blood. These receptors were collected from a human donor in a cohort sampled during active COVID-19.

CDR3 bases: TGTGCCAGCAGTTGGACTAGCCCTATCTATGAGCAGTTCTTC. Its translation is CASSWTSPIYEQFF. The chain links TRBV27 to TRBJ2-1; 8 nucleotides line up with TRBD2. Looked up from germline, CDR1 is MNHEY and CDR2 is SMNVEV (reference sequence). The CDR3 has 14 residues. After removal of 4 bases from V and 8 bases from J, the junction contained 7 bases not matched to a gene.

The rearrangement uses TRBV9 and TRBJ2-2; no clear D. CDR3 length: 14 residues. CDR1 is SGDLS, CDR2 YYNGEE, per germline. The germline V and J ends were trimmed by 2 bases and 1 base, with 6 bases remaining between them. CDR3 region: CASSVARNTGELFF. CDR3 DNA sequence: TGTGCCAGCAGCGTGGCACGGAACACCGGGGAGCTGTTTTTT.

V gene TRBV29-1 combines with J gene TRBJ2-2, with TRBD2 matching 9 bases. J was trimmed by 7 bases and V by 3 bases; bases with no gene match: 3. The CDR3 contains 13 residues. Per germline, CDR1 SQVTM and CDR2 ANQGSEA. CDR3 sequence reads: CSVDLAGSGELFF. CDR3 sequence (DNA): TGCAGCGTTGACCTAGCGGGAAGCGGGGAGCTGTTTTTT.

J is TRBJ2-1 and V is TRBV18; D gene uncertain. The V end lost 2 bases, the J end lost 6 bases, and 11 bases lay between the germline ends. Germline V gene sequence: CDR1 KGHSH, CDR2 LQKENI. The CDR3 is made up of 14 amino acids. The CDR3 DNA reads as TGTGCCAGCTCACCAATTTCGTCGGGCAATGAGCAGTTCTTC. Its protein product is CASSPISSGNEQFF.

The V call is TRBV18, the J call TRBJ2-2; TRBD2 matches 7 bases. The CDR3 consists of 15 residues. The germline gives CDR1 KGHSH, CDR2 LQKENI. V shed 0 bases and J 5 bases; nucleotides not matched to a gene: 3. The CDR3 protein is CASSPPRRGTGELFF. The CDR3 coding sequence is TGTGCCAGCTCACCACCTCGGCGGGGGACCGGGGAGCTGTTTTTT.

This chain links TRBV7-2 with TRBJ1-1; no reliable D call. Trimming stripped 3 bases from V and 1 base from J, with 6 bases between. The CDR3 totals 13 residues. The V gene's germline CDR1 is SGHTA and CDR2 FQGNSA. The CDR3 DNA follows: TGTGCCAGCAGCTTTGGCAGGAACACTGAAGCTTTCTTT. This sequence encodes CASSFGRNTEAFF. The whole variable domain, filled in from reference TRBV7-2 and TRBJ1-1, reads GAGVSQSPSNKVTEKGKDVELRCDPISGHTALYWYRQSLGQGLEFLIYFQGNSAPDKSGLPSDRFSAERTGGSVSTLTIQRTQQEDSAVYLCASSFGRNTEAFFGQGTRLTVV.

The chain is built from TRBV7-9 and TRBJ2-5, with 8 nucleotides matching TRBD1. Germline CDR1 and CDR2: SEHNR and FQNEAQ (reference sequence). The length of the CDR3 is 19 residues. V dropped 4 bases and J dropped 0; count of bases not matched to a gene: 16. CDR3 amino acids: CASSSGQHDRGEYQETQYF. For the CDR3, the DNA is TGTGCCAGCAGCTCTGGACAGCACGACAGGGGCGAGTACCAAGAGACCCAGTACTTC.

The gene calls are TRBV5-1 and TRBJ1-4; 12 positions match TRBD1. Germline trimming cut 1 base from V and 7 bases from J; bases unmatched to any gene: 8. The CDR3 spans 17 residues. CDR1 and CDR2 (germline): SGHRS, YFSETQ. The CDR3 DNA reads TGCGCCAGCAGCTTGCGCCCGGGACAGGGGGCTGGTGAAAAACTGTTTTTT. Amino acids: CASSLRPGQGAGEKLFF. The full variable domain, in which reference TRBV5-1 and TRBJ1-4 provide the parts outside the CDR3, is KAGVTQTPRYLIKTRGQQVTLSCSPISGHRSVSWYQQTPGQGLQFLFEYFSETQRNKGNFPGRFSGRQFSNSRSEMNVSTLELGDSALYLCASSLRPGQGAGEKLFFGSGTQLSVL.

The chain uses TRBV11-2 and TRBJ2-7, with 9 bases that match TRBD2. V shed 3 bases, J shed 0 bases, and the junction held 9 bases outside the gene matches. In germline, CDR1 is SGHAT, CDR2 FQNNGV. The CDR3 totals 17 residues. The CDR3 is CASSFEGSGRPSYEQYF. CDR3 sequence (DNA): TGTGCCAGCAGCTTTGAAGGAAGCGGGAGGCCCTCCTACGAGCAGTACTTC.

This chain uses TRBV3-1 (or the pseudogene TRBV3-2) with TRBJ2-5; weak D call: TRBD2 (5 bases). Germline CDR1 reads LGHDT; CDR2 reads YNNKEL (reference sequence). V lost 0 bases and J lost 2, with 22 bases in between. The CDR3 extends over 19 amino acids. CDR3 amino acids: CASSQEMTTATHLQETQYF. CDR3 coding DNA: TGTGCCAGCAGCCAAGAAATGACTACTGCTACTCATTTACAAGAGACCCAGTACTTC.

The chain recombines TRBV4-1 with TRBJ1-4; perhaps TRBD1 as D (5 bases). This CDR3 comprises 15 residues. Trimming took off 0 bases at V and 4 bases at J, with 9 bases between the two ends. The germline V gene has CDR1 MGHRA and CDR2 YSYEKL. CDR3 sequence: CASSQDRGLNEKLFF. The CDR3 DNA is TGCGCCAGCAGCCAAGATAGGGGCCTTAATGAAAAACTGTTTTTT.

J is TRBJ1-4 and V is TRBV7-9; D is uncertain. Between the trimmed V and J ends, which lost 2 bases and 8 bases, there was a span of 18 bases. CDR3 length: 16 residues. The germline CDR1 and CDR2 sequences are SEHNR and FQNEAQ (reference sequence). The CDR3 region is CASSLTRRADREKLFF. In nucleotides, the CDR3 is TGTGCCAGCAGCTTAACAAGGAGGGCGGATCGCGAAAAACTGTTTTTT.

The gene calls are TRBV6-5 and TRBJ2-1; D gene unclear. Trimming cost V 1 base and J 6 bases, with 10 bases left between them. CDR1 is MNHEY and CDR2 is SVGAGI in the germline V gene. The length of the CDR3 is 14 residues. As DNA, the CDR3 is TGTGCCAGCAGTTACTTGGCAGATACCAATGAGCAGTTCTTC. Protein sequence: CASSYLADTNEQFF.

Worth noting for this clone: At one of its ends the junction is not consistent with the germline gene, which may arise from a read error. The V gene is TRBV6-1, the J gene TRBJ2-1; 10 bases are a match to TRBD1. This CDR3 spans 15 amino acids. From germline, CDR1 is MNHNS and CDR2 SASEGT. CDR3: CASSDARLSGTGVIF. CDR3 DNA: TGTGCCAGCAGTGATGCTCGGCTTTCCGGGACAGGGGTGATCTTC.

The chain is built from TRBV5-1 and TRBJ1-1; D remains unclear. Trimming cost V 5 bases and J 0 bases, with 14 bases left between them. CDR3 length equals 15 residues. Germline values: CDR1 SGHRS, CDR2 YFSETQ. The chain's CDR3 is CASSDTDKLNTEAFF. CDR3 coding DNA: TGCGCCAGCAGTGATACCGACAAACTGAACACTGAAGCTTTCTTT.

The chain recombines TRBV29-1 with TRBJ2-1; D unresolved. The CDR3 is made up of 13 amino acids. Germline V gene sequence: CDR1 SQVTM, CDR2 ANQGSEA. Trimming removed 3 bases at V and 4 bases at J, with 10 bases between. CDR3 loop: CSVELQQYNEQFF. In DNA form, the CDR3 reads TGCAGCGTTGAGTTACAACAGTACAATGAGCAGTTCTTC.

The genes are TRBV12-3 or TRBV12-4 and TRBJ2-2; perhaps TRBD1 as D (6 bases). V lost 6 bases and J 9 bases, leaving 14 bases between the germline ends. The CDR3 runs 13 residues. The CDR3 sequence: CASSQGPPWELFF. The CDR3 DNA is TGTGCCAGCAGCCAGGGGCCTCCGTGGGAGCTGTTTTTT.

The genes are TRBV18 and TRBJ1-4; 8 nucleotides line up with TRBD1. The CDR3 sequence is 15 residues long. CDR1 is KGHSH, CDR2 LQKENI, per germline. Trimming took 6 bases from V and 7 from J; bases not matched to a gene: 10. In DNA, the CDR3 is TGTGCCAGCTCTCGGGACAGGCCGGGGAGTGAAAAACTGTTTTTT. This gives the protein CASSRDRPGSEKLFF.

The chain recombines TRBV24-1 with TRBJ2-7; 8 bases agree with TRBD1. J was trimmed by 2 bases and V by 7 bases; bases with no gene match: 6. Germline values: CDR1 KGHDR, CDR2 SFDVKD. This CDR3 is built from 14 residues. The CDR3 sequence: CATREDRAPYEQYF. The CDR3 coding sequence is TGTGCCACCAGGGAGGACAGGGCGCCCTACGAGCAGTACTTC.

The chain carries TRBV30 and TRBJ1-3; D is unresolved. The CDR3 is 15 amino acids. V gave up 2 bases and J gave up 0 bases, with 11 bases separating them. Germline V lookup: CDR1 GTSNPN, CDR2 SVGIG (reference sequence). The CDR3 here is CAWSSPRSSGNTIYF. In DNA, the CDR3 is TGTGCCTGGAGTTCCCCGCGGAGCTCTGGAAACACCATATATTTT. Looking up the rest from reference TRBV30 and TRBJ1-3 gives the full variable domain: SQTIHQWPATLVQPVGSPLSLECTVEGTSNPNLYWYRQAAGRGLQLLFYSVGIGQISSEVPQNLSASRPQDRQFILSSKKLLLSDSGFYLCAWSSPRSSGNTIYFGEGSWLTVV.

In DNA, the CDR3 is TGTGCCAGTAGTAGAATAATGGGAGGACCCCTGGAGAACACTGAAGCTTTCTTT. Protein: CASSRIMGGPLENTEAFF. The chain uses TRBV19 and TRBJ1-1; no clear D. The V end lost 4 bases, the J end lost 1 base, and 22 bases lay between the germline ends. This CDR3 has 18 residues. Germline V gene lookup returns CDR1 LNHDA and CDR2 SQIVND (reference sequence).

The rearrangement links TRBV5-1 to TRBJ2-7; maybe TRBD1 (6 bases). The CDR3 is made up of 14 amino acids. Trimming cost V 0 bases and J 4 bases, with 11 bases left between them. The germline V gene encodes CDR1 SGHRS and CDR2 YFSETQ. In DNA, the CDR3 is TGCGCCAGCAGCTTGGGGACAGTAACATACGAGCAGTACTTC. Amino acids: CASSLGTVTYEQYF. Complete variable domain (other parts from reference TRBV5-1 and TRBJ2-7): KAGVTQTPRYLIKTRGQQVTLSCSPISGHRSVSWYQQTPGQGLQFLFEYFSETQRNKGNFPGRFSGRQFSNSRSEMNVSTLELGDSALYLCASSLGTVTYEQYFGPGTRLTVT.